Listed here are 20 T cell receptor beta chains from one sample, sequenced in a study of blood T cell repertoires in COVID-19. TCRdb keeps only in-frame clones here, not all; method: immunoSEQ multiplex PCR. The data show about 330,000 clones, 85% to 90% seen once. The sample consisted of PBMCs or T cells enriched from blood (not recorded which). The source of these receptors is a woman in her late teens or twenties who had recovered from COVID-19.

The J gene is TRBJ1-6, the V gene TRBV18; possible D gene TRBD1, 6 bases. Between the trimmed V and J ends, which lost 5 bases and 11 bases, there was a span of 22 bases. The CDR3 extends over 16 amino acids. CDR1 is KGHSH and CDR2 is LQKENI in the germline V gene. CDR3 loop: CASSDQPHRAGAPLHF. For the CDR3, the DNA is TGTGCCAGCTCAGACCAACCCCACAGGGCGGGTGCACCCCTCCACTTT.

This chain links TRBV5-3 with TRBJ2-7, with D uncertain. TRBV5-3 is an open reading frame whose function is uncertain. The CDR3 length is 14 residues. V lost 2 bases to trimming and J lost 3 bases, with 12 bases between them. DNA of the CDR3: TGTGCCAGAAGCTTTCGACTTGACCTCTACGAGCAGTACTTC. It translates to CARSFRLDLYEQYF.

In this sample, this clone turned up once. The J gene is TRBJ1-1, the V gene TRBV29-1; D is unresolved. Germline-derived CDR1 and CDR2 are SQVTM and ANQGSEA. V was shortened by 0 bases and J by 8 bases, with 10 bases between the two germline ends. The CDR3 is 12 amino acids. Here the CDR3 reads CSVEDLTDEAFF. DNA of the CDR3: TGCAGCGTTGAAGATCTCACAGACGAAGCTTTCTTT.

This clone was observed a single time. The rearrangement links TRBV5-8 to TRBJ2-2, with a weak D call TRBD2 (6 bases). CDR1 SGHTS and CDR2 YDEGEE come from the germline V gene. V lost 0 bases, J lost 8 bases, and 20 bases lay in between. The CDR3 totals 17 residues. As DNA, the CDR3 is TGTGCCAGCAGCTTGGTGGGCGACAGCCGCGGAGGGGGGGAGCTGTTTTTT. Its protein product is CASSLVGDSRGGGELFF.

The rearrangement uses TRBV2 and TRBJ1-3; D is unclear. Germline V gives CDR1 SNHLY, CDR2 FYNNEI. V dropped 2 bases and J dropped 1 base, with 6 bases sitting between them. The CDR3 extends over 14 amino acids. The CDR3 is CASSESGSGNTIYF. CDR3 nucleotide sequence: TGTGCCAGCAGTGAATCAGGTTCTGGAAACACCATATATTTT.

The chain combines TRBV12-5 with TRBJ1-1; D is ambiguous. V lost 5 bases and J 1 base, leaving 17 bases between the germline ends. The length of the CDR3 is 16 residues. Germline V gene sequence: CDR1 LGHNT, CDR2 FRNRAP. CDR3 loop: CASGTSGTTWNTEAFF. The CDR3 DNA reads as TGTGCTAGTGGTACCTCGGGAACGACGTGGAACACTGAAGCTTTCTTT.

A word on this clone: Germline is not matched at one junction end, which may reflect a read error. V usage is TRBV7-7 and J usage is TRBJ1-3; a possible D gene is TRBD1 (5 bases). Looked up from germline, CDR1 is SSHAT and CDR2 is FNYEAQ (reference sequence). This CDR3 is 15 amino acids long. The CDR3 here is CASSSDSSSGNTIYF. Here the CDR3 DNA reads TGTGCTAGCAGCTCCGACAGCAGCTCTGGAAACACCATATATTTT.

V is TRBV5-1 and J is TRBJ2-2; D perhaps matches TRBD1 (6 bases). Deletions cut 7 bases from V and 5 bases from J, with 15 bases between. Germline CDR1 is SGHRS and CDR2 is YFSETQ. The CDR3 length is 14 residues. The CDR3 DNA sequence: TGCGCCAGCTTCCTTCAGGGGAGTACCGGGGAGCTGTTTTTT. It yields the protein CASFLQGSTGELFF.

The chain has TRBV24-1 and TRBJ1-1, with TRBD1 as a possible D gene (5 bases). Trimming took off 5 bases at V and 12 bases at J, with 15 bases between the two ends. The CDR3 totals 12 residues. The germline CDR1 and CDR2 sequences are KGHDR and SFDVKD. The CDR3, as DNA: TGTGCCACCAGTGGTACCTCAGGGAGGACTTTCTTT. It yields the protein CATSGTSGRTFF.

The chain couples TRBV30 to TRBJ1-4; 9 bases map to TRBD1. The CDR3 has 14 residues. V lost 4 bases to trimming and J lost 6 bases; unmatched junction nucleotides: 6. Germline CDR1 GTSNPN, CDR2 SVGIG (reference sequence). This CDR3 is CAWTLTGGDEKLFF. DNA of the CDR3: TGTGCCTGGACCCTGACAGGGGGTGATGAAAAACTGTTTTTT.

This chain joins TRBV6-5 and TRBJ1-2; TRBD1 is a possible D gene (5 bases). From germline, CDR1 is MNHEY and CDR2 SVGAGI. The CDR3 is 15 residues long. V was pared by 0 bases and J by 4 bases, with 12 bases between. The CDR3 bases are TGTGCCAGCAGTTACTCGCCGCCCGGGGGCTATGGCTACACCTTC. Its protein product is CASSYSPPGGYGYTF.

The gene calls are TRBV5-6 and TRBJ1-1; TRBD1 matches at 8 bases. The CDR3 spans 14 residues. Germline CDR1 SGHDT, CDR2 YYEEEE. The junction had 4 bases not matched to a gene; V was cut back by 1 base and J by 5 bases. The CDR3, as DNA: TGTGCCAGCAGCTTGACAGGGGGGAGGACTGAAGCTTTCTTT. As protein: CASSLTGGRTEAFF.

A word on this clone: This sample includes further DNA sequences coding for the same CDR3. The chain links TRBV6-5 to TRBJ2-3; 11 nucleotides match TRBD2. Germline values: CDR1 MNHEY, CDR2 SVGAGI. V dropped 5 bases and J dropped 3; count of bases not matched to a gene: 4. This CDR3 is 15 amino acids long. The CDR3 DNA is TGTGCCAGCAGTACGGGACTAGCGGTAACAGATACGCAGTATTTT. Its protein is CASSTGLAVTDTQYF.

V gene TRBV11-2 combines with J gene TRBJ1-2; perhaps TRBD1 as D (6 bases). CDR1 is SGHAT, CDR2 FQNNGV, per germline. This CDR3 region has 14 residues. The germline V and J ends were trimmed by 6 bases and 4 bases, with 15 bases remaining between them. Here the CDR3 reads CASSFNRVGYGYTF. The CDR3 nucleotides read TGTGCCAGCAGTTTTAACAGGGTTGGCTATGGCTACACCTTC.

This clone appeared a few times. As DNA, the CDR3 is TGTGCCAGCAGTGATACGGTTTTCACAGATACGCAGTATTTT. Amino acid sequence: CASSDTVFTDTQYF. The chain is built from TRBV2 and TRBJ2-3; D is unclear. The V gene's germline CDR1 is SNHLY and CDR2 FYNNEI. This CDR3 comprises 14 residues. V was clipped by 3 bases and J by 2 bases, with 9 bases between them.

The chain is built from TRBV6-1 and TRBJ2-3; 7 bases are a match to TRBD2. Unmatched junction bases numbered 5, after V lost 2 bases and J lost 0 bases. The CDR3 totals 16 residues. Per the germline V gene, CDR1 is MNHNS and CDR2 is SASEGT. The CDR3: CASSERRGTSTDTQYF. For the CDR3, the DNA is TGTGCCAGCAGTGAACGGCGGGGGACTAGCACAGATACGCAGTATTTT.

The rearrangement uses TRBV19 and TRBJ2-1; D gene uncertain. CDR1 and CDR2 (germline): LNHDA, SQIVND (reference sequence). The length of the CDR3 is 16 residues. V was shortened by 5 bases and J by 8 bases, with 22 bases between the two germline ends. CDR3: CASSLGSTELIHEQFF. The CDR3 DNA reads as TGTGCCAGTAGTCTAGGGTCAACCGAACTTATCCATGAGCAGTTCTTC.

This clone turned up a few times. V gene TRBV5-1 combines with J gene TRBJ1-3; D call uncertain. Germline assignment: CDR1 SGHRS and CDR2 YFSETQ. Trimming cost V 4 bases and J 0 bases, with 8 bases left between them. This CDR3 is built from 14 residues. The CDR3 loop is CASSPGPSGNTIYF. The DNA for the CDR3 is TGCGCCAGCAGCCCGGGTCCCTCTGGAAACACCATATATTTT.

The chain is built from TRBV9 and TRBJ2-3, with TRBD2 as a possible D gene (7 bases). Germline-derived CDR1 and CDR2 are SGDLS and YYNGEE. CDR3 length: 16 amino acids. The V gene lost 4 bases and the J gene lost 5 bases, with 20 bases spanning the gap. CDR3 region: CASSPLMGGGGDTQYF. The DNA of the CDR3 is TGTGCCAGCAGCCCCTTGATGGGAGGGGGAGGAGATACGCAGTATTTT.

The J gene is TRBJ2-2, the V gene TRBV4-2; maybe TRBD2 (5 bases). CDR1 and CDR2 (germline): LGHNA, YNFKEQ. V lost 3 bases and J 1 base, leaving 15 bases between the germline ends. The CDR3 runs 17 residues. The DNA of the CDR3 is TGTGCCAGCAGCCACCGAAACTCCGGGATGAACACCGGGGAGCTGTTTTTT. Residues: CASSHRNSGMNTGELFF.